This T cell receptor (beta chain) was observed in a study of Graves' ophthalmopathy and Graves' hyperthyroidism (dated by TCRdb to 2016 to 2018). Context from the whole study: Peripheral blood was collected at initial diagnosis, prior to any treatment. To tell Graves' ophthalmopathy apart from Graves' hyperthyroidism, and to predict which patients would progress to ophthalmopathy, the study relied on TCR beta repertoire signatures. In total, 135 blood samples were TCR-sequenced: fewer than 50 ophthalmopathy, about 75 hyperthyroidism and approximately 17 hyperthyroidism-to-ophthalmopathy patients. To explore V-J signatures that separate ophthalmopathy from hyperthyroidism, a discovery set of about 98 patients was enrolled, consisting of 40 to 45 with ophthalmopathy and 57 with stable hyperthyroidism. An independent validation cohort was composed of some 19 hyperthyroidism patients and around 15 patients who later progressed from hyperthyroidism to ophthalmopathy. T-cell repertoires of thyroid tissue and blood were compared in 5 or 6 hyperthyroidism patients. Following sample collection, hyperthyroidism patients were given methimazole at a starting dose of 30 mg daily, and ophthalmopathy patients were given high-dose intravenous methylprednisolone. The approximately 100 discovery patients were divided at random into training and test sets in a 7:3 ratio. The paper as a whole reports these results and caveats: Sample size was not predetermined statistically, and investigators were not blinded to group allocation. In validation, the model predicted ophthalmopathy progression with about 70% sensitivity and roughly 72% specificity; some 13 predicted patients were CT-confirmed with GO in a median of roughly 6.8 months. Most expanded thyroid clonotypes with a frequency above 0.001 also appeared in blood, which suggests that blood repertoires may reflect the immune response in the thyroid. The 13-signature model separated ophthalmopathy from stable hyperthyroidism with roughly 90% sensitivity and around 81% specificity in cross-validation, and 80%/75% in the test set.

The table lists this clonotype with many counts. What this receptor recognizes is not known. No base-level quality is on record; no much larger clone is a single base apart. V loses 1 base, J loses 4 bases, and the germline ends lie 14 bases apart. CDR1 is given as SGHTA and CDR2 as FQGNSA, both from the germline V gene. The CDR3 contains 16 residues, cysteine and phenylalanine counted. Only the CDR3 DNA stays, 48 bases, in frame from base 1. The ophthalmopathy patients had moderately to severely active disease, with a Clinical Activity Score of 3 or higher, a NOSPECS grade of 4 or higher, and a disease duration of less than 3 months. Patients were excluded if they had other autoimmune diseases, uncontrolled infections, pregnancy or lactation. Clinical symptoms, serum thyroxine, TRAb, thyroid ultrasound and orbital computed tomography formed the basis of the diagnosis. Using Ficoll-Paque density gradient centrifugation, PBMCs were isolated from over 8.5 ml of fresh peripheral blood. Total RNA was extracted with Trizol reagent and quality-checked on an Agilent 2100 Bioanalyzer.

For repertoire sequencing, the TCR beta CDR3 regions were amplified from RNA transcripts. A first-round RT-PCR used HTBI primers with the Qiagen OneStep RT-PCR kit, followed by a second-round multiplex PCR, size selection and purification. Libraries were sequenced paired-end with 100 bp reads on an Illumina HiSeq2000. The paper's processing steps were these. SOAPnuke was used to process the reads, removing any read that contained adapters or uncalled bases, had a mean Phred below 15, or lacked an exact match to the constant primer or identifier. COPE v1.2.5 was used to merge the high-quality paired reads. Clonotypes were defined as unique nucleotide sequences and were aligned to IMGT TRB V, D and J references using MiTCR v1.1. Only V-J combinations with frequency above 0.0001 were analysed, covering 99.2% of repertoires. A TCR clonal expansion and chaos score per V-J combination was defined as the ratio of F50 clonal expansion to chaos observed in the TCRdist matrix. Welch's t-statistics and random forest were used to reduce features to about a dozen V-J combinations, which were fed into a naive Bayes classifier. Thyroid-blood repertoire similarity was quantified with the Morisita-Horn index. TCRdb passed the public sequencing reads through fastp at Q25 and MiXCR, retaining productive beta sequences. Duplicate CDR3 protein sequences are folded into a single record with the most common DNA and genes. In this record, the V and J calls reflect TCRdb's handling and not the investigators' own analysis. The sample table shows approximately 500,000 distinct CDR3 sequences, and about 15% are seen once. Over 8% of the sample rests with the top ten.

The rearrangement combines TRBV7-2 with TRBJ1-5; the D region possibly corresponds to TRBD1 (5 bases align). What was sequenced was blood. The clonotype was recovered from a woman in her twenties or thirties with Graves' ophthalmopathy. Donor details come from another sample of the same person, matched by shared clones. CDR3 sequence: CASSLGGASGNQPQHF. The nucleotide sequence is TGTGCCAGCAGCTTAGGAGGGGCCTCGGGGAATCAGCCCCAGCATTTT.